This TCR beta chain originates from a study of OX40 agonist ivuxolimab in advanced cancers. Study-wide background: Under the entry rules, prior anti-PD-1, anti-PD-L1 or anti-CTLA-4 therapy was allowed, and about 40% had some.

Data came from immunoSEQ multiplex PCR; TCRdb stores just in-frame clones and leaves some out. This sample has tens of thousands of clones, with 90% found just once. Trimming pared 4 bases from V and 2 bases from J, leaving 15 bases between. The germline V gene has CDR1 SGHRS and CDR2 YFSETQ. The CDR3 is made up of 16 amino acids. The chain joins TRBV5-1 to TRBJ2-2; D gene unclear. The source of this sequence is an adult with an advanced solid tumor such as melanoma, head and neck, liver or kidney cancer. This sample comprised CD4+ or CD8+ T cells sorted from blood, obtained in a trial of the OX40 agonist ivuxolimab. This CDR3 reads CASSPARAENTGELFF. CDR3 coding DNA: TGCGCCAGCAGCCCCGCACGGGCAGAAAACACCGGGGAGCTGTTTTTT.